Listed here are 27 T cell receptor beta chains from one sample, sequenced in a study of blood T cell repertoires in COVID-19. The data were produced by immunoSEQ multiplex PCR, yet TCRdb's version contains in-frame clones alone and is incomplete. This sample carries 250,000 to 350,000 clones, 70% to 90% of them seen once, and the ten largest clones take 5.3%. The sample taken for sequencing was PBMCs or T cells enriched from blood (not recorded which). Receptors were obtained from a woman in her 30s who had recovered from COVID-19.

This clone occurred a few times. The chain is built from TRBV19 and TRBJ1-2; D perhaps matches TRBD1 (6 bases). This CDR3 spans 15 amino acids. Germline loops: CDR1 LNHDA, CDR2 SQIVND (reference sequence). V lost 3 bases, J lost 7 bases, and 18 bases lay in between. CDR3 sequence (DNA): TGTGCCAGTAGTATCCAATCAGGGGCATTTGGTGGCTACACCTTC. It encodes CASSIQSGAFGGYTF.

The V gene is TRBV5-1, the J gene TRBJ2-7; tentative D call: TRBD2 (5 bases). The CDR3 is 15 amino acids. From germline, CDR1 is SGHRS and CDR2 YFSETQ. Between the trimmed V and J ends, which lost 0 bases and 5 bases, there was a span of 15 bases. CDR3 sequence (DNA): TGCGCCAGCAGCTTGGGTTTCCCGGCGGGTGACGAGCAGTACTTC. It yields the protein CASSLGFPAGDEQYF.

This clone was detected only once. The J gene is TRBJ2-2, the V gene TRBV18; 7 bases line up with TRBD1. Per germline, CDR1 KGHSH and CDR2 LQKENI. V shed 1 base, J shed 9 bases, and the junction held 2 bases outside the gene matches. The CDR3 spans 13 residues. Here the CDR3 DNA reads TGTGCCAGCTCACCACTACAGGGGCGGGAGCTGTTTTTT. The encoded protein is CASSPLQGRELFF. The whole variable domain, filled in from reference TRBV18 and TRBJ2-2, reads NAGVMQNPRHLVRRRGQEARLRCSPMKGHSHVYWYRQLPEEGLKFMVYLQKENIIDESGMPKERFSAEFPKEGPSILRIQQVVRGDSAAYFCASSPLQGRELFFGEGSRLTVL.

This chain links TRBV2 with TRBJ1-6; D possibly corresponds to TRBD1 (5 bases). Trimming pared 6 bases from V and 7 bases from J, leaving 13 bases between. Looked up from germline, CDR1 is SNHLY and CDR2 is FYNNEI. The CDR3 covers 14 residues. In DNA form, the CDR3 reads TGTGCCAGCAGGTCCAGGGTCCCAAATTCACCCCTCCACTTT. Translated, it gives CASRSRVPNSPLHF. Drawing the rest from reference TRBV2 and TRBJ1-6, the complete variable domain is EPEVTQTPSHQVTQMGQEVILRCVPISNHLYFYWYRQILGQKVEFLVSFYNNEISEKSEIFDDQFSVERPDGSNFTLKIRSTKLEDSAMYFCASRSRVPNSPLHFGNGTRLTVT.

The gene calls are TRBV19 and TRBJ1-5, with TRBD1 matching 9 bases. This CDR3 is built from 17 residues. Looked up from germline, CDR1 is LNHDA and CDR2 is SQIVND (reference sequence). J gave up 11 bases and V 3 bases, and 17 bases lay outside the gene matches. The CDR3, as DNA: TGTGCCAGTAGTATTCAAGGACAGGGGTTCTCTTTTCCTGCCCAGCATTTT. It translates to CASSIQGQGFSFPAQHF.

The genes are TRBV6-5 and TRBJ2-7, with 7 positions matching TRBD1. CDR3 size: 14 residues. Germline CDR1 and CDR2: MNHEY and SVGAGI. V gave up 4 bases and J gave up 4 bases; unmatched junction bases: 7. The CDR3 region has the DNA TGTGCCAGCAGTTTAAGGGGGCCGACGTACGAGCAGTACTTC. Amino acid sequence: CASSLRGPTYEQYF.

The rearrangement links TRBV5-1 to TRBJ2-7; D perhaps matches TRBD1 (6 bases). CDR1 is SGHRS and CDR2 is YFSETQ in the germline V gene. CDR3 length: 14 residues. Trimming cost V 3 bases and J 9 bases, with 19 bases left between them. The DNA for the CDR3 is TGCGCCAGCAGCTCGTTTGGGGGCAGGGGAAGGCAGTACTTC. It codes for CASSSFGGRGRQYF.

The chain carries TRBV7-9 and TRBJ2-7; 8 bases line up with TRBD1. The germline gives CDR1 SEHNR, CDR2 FQNEAQ (reference sequence). V gave up 7 bases and J gave up 7 bases; unmatched junction bases: 18. The CDR3 is 16 amino acids. The CDR3 sequence is CASTPRRVGRGQEQYF. Here the CDR3 DNA reads TGTGCCAGCACGCCCCGAAGGGTGGGCAGGGGGCAGGAGCAGTACTTC.

V usage is TRBV9 and J usage is TRBJ1-6; D not resolved. Trimming took off 2 bases at V and 2 bases at J, with 2 bases between the two ends. The CDR3 covers 13 residues. Germline V gene data show CDR1 as SGDLS and CDR2 as YYNGEE. CDR3 loop: CASSVTYNSPLHF. The CDR3 DNA reads as TGTGCCAGCAGCGTCACCTATAATTCACCCCTCCACTTT.

This chain joins TRBV5-6 and TRBJ1-1; D gene unclear. CDR3 size: 14 residues. The V gene's germline CDR1 is SGHDT and CDR2 YYEEEE. Between the trimmed V and J ends, which lost 6 bases and 5 bases, there was a span of 17 bases. The CDR3 DNA is TGTGCCAGCAACCCCAGAACTGCCGGGACTGAAGCTTTCTTT. It is translated as CASNPRTAGTEAFF.

With respect to this clone: Other DNA sequences in this sample translate to the same CDR3. The V call is TRBV29-1, the J call TRBJ1-1; possible D gene TRBD1, 5 bases. Germline V lookup: CDR1 SQVTM, CDR2 ANQGSEA. The CDR3 has 13 residues. V dropped 3 bases and J dropped 2 bases, with 10 bases sitting between them. CDR3 DNA: TGCAGCGTTGAGGGCAGGGTTAACACTGAAGCTTTCTTT. Its translation: CSVEGRVNTEAFF. The full variable domain, completed using reference TRBV29-1 and TRBJ1-1, is SAVISQKPSRDICQRGTSLTIQCQVDSQVTMMFWYRQQPGQSLTLIATANQGSEATYESGFVIDKFPISRPNLTFSTLTVSNMSPEDSSIYLCSVEGRVNTEAFFGQGTRLTVV.

The V call is TRBV19, the J call TRBJ1-2; possible D gene TRBD1, 5 bases. Trimming left V 7 bases short and J 2 bases short, with 17 bases between. The CDR3 has 15 amino acids. Germline V gives CDR1 LNHDA, CDR2 SQIVND (reference sequence). CDR3 loop: CASNKNTGGNYGYTF. For the CDR3, the DNA is TGTGCCAGTAATAAAAATACCGGGGGGAACTATGGCTACACCTTC.

The chain recombines TRBV12-3 or TRBV12-4 with TRBJ1-1; TRBD1 aligns across 9 bases. V trimming: 6 bases; J trimming: 3 bases; junction bases outside the gene matches: 2. The CDR3 contains 13 residues. The CDR3 nucleotides read TGTGCCAGCAGGGACAGGGGTGACACTGAAGCTTTCTTT. Translated, it gives CASRDRGDTEAFF.

The chain combines TRBV5-4 with TRBJ2-1; 10 nucleotides match TRBD1. The length of the CDR3 is 16 residues. V lost 4 bases to trimming and J lost 8 bases; unmatched junction nucleotides: 12. Germline CDR1 SGHNT, CDR2 YYREEE (reference sequence). The CDR3 DNA is TGTGCCAGCAGCCCTCCCACGGGACAGGGGTTAGATGAGCAGTTCTTC. Protein: CASSPPTGQGLDEQFF.

This clone was detected once. The chain combines TRBV28 with TRBJ1-6, with 8 positions matching TRBD1. The CDR3 is 17 amino acids. V lost 5 bases and J lost 9; bases outside the gene matches: 15. Germline CDR1 reads MDHEN; CDR2 reads SYDVKM. The CDR3: CASSKPLTGGIGSPLHF. The CDR3 DNA reads TGTGCCAGCAGTAAACCACTAACAGGGGGGATAGGTTCACCCCTCCACTTT.

This clone occurred once. V is TRBV2 and J is TRBJ1-1, with no clear D. CDR1 and CDR2 from the germline V gene are SNHLY and FYNNEI. This CDR3 is built from 13 residues. Trimming removed 8 bases from V and 8 bases from J, with 18 bases in between. The CDR3 sequence is CASVGALGQEAFF. CDR3 DNA: TGTGCCAGCGTCGGTGCCCTTGGGCAGGAAGCTTTCTTT.

The V and J genes are TRBV2 and TRBJ2-7, with TRBD2 identical over 9 bases. The CDR3 runs 15 residues. Looked up from germline, CDR1 is SNHLY and CDR2 is FYNNEI. V lost 2 bases and J lost 3; bases outside the gene matches: 5. CDR3 region: CASSEQRGADYEQYF. Here the CDR3 DNA reads TGTGCCAGCAGTGAACAGCGGGGGGCCGACTACGAGCAGTACTTC.

The rearrangement joins TRBV5-5 to TRBJ1-4, with no clear D. The germline V and J ends were trimmed by 5 bases and 0 bases, with 11 bases remaining between them. This CDR3 region has 15 residues. CDR1 and CDR2 (germline): SGHKS, YYEKEE (reference sequence). The CDR3, as DNA: TGTGCCAGCAGATCACACAGAGCAACTAATGAAAAACTGTTTTTT. Translating it yields CASRSHRATNEKLFF.

The chain is built from TRBV6-2 or TRBV6-3 and TRBJ1-6, with D possibly TRBD1 on 5 matching bases. CDR3 length equals 15 residues. Trimming stripped 2 bases from V and 3 bases from J, with 8 bases between. Germline-derived CDR1 and CDR2 are MNHEY and SVGEGT. As DNA, the CDR3 is TGTGCCAGCAGTTACCGACAGAGCTATAATTCACCCCTCCACTTT. Amino acids: CASSYRQSYNSPLHF.

The chain recombines TRBV7-8 with TRBJ1-1; D possibly corresponds to TRBD1 (5 bases). CDR3 size: 13 residues. V lost 11 bases and J 1 base, leaving 14 bases between the germline ends. Germline lookup yields CDR1 SGHVS and CDR2 FQNEAQ. CDR3 nucleotides: TGTGCCTCTGGGGGGGACTGGAACACTGAAGCTTTCTTT. Protein: CASGGDWNTEAFF.

In this sample, this clone turned up once. V and J are TRBV3-1 (or the pseudogene TRBV3-2) and TRBJ2-3; 8 nucleotides match TRBD2. The CDR3 runs to 14 residues. The J segment lost 1 base and the V segment lost 10 bases, leaving 7 bases of the junction unmatched. Germline CDR1 reads LGHDT; CDR2 reads YNNKEL (reference sequence). The CDR3 bases are TGTGCCACCAAACCGGGGGGGGGCACAGATACGCAGTATTTT. This codes for CATKPGGGTDTQYF.

The V and J genes are TRBV6-5 and TRBJ1-4; D call uncertain. V lost 8 bases, J lost 5 bases, and 15 bases lay in between. The CDR3 consists of 14 residues. CDR1 is MNHEY and CDR2 is SVGAGI in the germline V gene. CDR3 nucleotides: TGTGCCAGCCGTTGGGCGACGGAAAATGAAAAACTGTTTTTT. Protein sequence: CASRWATENEKLFF.

CDR3 protein: CASSQSHENDNSPLHF. The CDR3, as DNA: TGCGCCAGCAGCCAATCACACGAAAATGATAATTCACCCCTCCACTTT. J is TRBJ1-6 and V is TRBV5-1; D is undetermined. Germline assignment: CDR1 SGHRS and CDR2 YFSETQ. The CDR3 length is 16 residues. The V gene lost 4 bases and the J gene lost 5 bases, with 16 bases spanning the gap.

The rearrangement uses TRBV27 and TRBJ2-7, with TRBD1 matching over 7 bases. CDR1 is MNHEY, CDR2 SMNVEV, per germline (reference sequence). Trimming at V came to 3 bases and at J to 6 bases, leaving 11 bases not matched to a gene. The CDR3 totals 15 residues. The CDR3 loop reads CASSLLQGMGGEQYF. The CDR3 nucleotides read TGTGCCAGCAGTTTGCTACAGGGGATGGGCGGCGAGCAGTACTTC.

In its sample, this clone was seen once. The chain uses TRBV7-2 and TRBJ2-1; D possibly corresponds to TRBD1 (6 bases). The CDR3 runs to 12 residues. The V end was cut by 6 bases, the J end by 6 bases, with 9 bases between. Germline V gene sequence: CDR1 SGHTA, CDR2 FQGNSA. CDR3: CASSVQGNEQFF. The CDR3 bases are TGTGCCAGCAGTGTACAGGGCAATGAGCAGTTCTTC.

The J gene is TRBJ1-2, the V gene TRBV20-1; TRBD1 might be the D (5 bases). Germline assignment: CDR1 DFQATT and CDR2 SNEGSKA (reference sequence). Trimming shortened V by 4 bases and J by 7 bases, and 7 bases separated the two germline ends. The CDR3 is 10 amino acids. The CDR3 protein is CSATGPGYTF. Here the CDR3 DNA reads TGCAGTGCTACAGGGCCTGGCTACACCTTC.

The count of this clone is one. This chain uses TRBV29-1 with TRBJ2-1, with D tentatively TRBD1 (6 bases). The CDR3 loop spans 14 amino acids. Germline V lookup: CDR1 SQVTM, CDR2 ANQGSEA. Deletions cut 0 bases from V and 7 bases from J, with 13 bases between. The CDR3 sequence: CSVEDRRRGNEQFF. The CDR3 DNA reads as TGCAGCGTTGAAGATCGTCGCAGGGGAAATGAGCAGTTCTTC.